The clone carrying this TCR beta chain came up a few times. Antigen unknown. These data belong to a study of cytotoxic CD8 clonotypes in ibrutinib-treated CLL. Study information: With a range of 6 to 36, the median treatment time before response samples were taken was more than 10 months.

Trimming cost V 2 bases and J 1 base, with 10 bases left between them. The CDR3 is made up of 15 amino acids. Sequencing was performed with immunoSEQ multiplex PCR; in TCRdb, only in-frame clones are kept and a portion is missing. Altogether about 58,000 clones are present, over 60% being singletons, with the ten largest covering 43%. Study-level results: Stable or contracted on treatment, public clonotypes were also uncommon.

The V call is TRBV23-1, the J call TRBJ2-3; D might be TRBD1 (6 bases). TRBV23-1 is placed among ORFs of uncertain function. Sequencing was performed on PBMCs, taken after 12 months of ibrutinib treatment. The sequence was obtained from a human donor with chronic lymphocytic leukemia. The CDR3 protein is CASSQHRVGTDTQYF. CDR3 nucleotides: TGCGCCAGCAGTCAACACAGGGTTGGCACAGATACGCAGTATTTT.